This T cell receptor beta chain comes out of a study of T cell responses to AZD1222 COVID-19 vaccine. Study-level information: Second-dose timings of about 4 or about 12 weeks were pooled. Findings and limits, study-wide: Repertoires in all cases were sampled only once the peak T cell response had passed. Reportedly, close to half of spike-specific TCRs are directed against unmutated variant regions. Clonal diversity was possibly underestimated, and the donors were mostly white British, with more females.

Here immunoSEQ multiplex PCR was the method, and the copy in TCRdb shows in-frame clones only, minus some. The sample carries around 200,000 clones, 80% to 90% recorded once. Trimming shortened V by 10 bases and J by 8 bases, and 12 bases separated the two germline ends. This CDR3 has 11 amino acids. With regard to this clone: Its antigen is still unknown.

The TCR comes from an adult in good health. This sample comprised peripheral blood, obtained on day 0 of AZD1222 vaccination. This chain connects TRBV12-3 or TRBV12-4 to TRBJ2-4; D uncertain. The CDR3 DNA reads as TGTGCCATCGCCCTAAGCCACATTCAGTACTTC. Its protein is CAIALSHIQYF.